A selection of T cell receptor beta chains follows, all from one sample in a study of blood T cell repertoires in COVID-19. Method: immunoSEQ multiplex PCR; TCRdb's copy keeps in-frame clones and lacks some. This sample has some 330,000 clones, with more than 75% found just once. The sample comprised PBMCs or T cells enriched from blood (not recorded which). The origin of the receptors is a man younger than 45 who had recovered from COVID-19. CDR3s include the opening cysteine and the closing phenylalanine or tryptophan. The D gene is left open where the match is weak.

V gene,D gene,J gene,CDR3 protein
TRBV2,.,TRBJ1-2,CASSGGANYGYTF
TRBV25-1,TRBD1,TRBJ2-3,CASSEGQGESDTQYF
TRBV14,TRBD2,TRBJ2-3,CASSQDRGRATDTQYF
TRBV9,.,TRBJ1-6,CASSPLPGQDNSPLHF
TRBV30,.,TRBJ1-1,CAWSVGGPNTEAFF
TRBV30,TRBD1,TRBJ2-7,CAWSTTDRGINEQYF
TRBV2,.,TRBJ1-5,CASSGFPSSNQPQHF
TRBV29-1,.,TRBJ1-1,CSVEGGGLPNTEAFF
TRBV18,.,TRBJ1-3,CASSSQGGGNTIYF
TRBV19,.,TRBJ1-3,CASSIGESAGNTIYF
TRBV5-1,.,TRBJ2-1,CASSLPTGTQGGEQFF
TRBV6-5,TRBD2,TRBJ2-7,CASTPLAGVNEQYF